The 13 T cell receptor beta chains presented below share a single source sample, sequenced in a study of blood T cell repertoires in COVID-19. Clones were read by immunoSEQ multiplex PCR, and TCRdb kept only the in-frame ones, dropping some. The table records approximately 150,000 clones, about 86% of them present only once. The sample was PBMCs or T cells enriched from blood (not recorded which). These receptors were collected from a middle-aged man with acute COVID-19.

V and J are TRBV3-1 (or the pseudogene TRBV3-2) and TRBJ2-7, with 7 bases matching TRBD2. V gave up 7 bases and J gave up 4 bases; unmatched junction bases: 10. The CDR3 runs to 14 residues. Germline loops: CDR1 LGHDT, CDR2 YNNKEL (reference sequence). The CDR3 DNA sequence: TGTGCCAGCACCCGGGGAGGGTCTGGGTACGAGCAGTACTTC. As protein: CASTRGGSGYEQYF.

The chain is built from TRBV11-3 and TRBJ2-1; 11 positions agree with TRBD2. Germline V CDR1 and CDR2: SGHNT, YENEEA. The trim removed 5 bases at V and 5 bases at J, leaving 5 bases unmatched. This CDR3 has 15 amino acids. For the CDR3, the DNA is TGTGCCAGCAGCCGGGGGGGACTAGCGGACAATGAGCAGTTCTTC. Its protein product is CASSRGGLADNEQFF.

Concerning this clone itself: The junction and the germline gene differ at one end; a read error may be behind it. This chain uses TRBV7-7 with TRBJ2-3; D might be TRBD2 (7 bases). CDR3 length: 15 amino acids. Germline V lookup: CDR1 SSHAT, CDR2 FNYEAQ (reference sequence). The CDR3 region has the DNA TGTGCTAGCAGCGACCCCGCGGGGGCCCCGGGTACGCAGTATTTT. Residues: CASSDPAGAPGTQYF.

This chain joins TRBV27 and TRBJ1-4; 7 bases fit TRBD1. V lost 4 bases and J lost 7; bases outside the gene matches: 9. The length of the CDR3 is 15 residues. The germline gives CDR1 MNHEY, CDR2 SMNVEV (reference sequence). CDR3 region: CASSSPTGKSEKLFF. The CDR3 DNA follows: TGTGCCAGCAGTTCTCCGACAGGGAAGAGTGAAAAACTGTTTTTT.

The rearrangement links TRBV5-1 to TRBJ2-1; 10 positions agree with TRBD2. Germline CDR1 SGHRS, CDR2 YFSETQ. CDR3 length: 15 amino acids. V dropped 4 bases and J dropped 5; count of bases not matched to a gene: 6. As DNA, the CDR3 is TGCGCCAGCAGCGTGAGCGGGAGGGCCGACAATGAGCAGTTCTTC. Translating gives CASSVSGRADNEQFF.

The count of this clone is one. The rearrangement uses TRBV6-1 and TRBJ2-7, with a tentative D call TRBD2 (6 bases). V was cut by 0 bases and J by 5 bases, with 11 bases left in between. The CDR3 is made up of 14 amino acids. Germline CDR1 is MNHNS and CDR2 is SASEGT. CDR3 DNA: TGTGCCAGCAGTGAAGCGGTCAGGGAGGACGAGCAGTACTTC. Protein sequence: CASSEAVREDEQYF.

This chain joins TRBV6-2 or TRBV6-3 and TRBJ2-3; 8 bases agree with TRBD1. The CDR3 runs 15 residues. Germline assignment: CDR1 MNHEY and CDR2 SVGEGT. With V trimmed by 5 bases and J by 5 bases, 9 bases remained unmatched. The DNA of the CDR3 is TGTGCCAGCAGTGACGGGACAGGATACTTAGATACGCAGTATTTT. This encodes CASSDGTGYLDTQYF.

The rearrangement joins TRBV19 to TRBJ1-1; tentatively, D is TRBD1 (5 bases). The CDR3 is 15 residues long. V was clipped by 5 bases and J by 4 bases, with 17 bases between them. The germline gives CDR1 LNHDA, CDR2 SQIVND (reference sequence). The CDR3 DNA is TGTGCCAGTAGTCGTTTCGGGGGGGGAGCCACTGAAGCTTTCTTT. This codes for CASSRFGGGATEAFF.

This clone was picked up one time. The chain uses TRBV18 and TRBJ1-1; D not certain. Germline CDR1 reads KGHSH; CDR2 reads LQKENI. The V end was cut by 6 bases, the J end by 0 bases, with 8 bases between. The CDR3 totals 13 residues. CDR3 residues: CASSAGMNTEAFF. CDR3 DNA sequence: TGTGCCAGCTCGGCGGGGATGAACACTGAAGCTTTCTTT.

The genes are TRBV24-1 and TRBJ2-1; the D gene is possibly TRBD2 (6 bases). Germline CDR1 KGHDR, CDR2 SFDVKD. This CDR3 region has 15 residues. Trimming cost V 2 bases and J 7 bases, with 14 bases left between them. The CDR3 DNA sequence: TGTGCCACCAGTGATTCTCGGGGGACTCAGAATGAGCAGTTCTTC. It is translated as CATSDSRGTQNEQFF.

V usage is TRBV19 and J usage is TRBJ2-3; tentatively, D is TRBD1 (5 bases). This CDR3 is built from 12 residues. Germline V CDR1 and CDR2: LNHDA, SQIVND (reference sequence). The V and J ends lost 3 bases and 8 bases respectively, with 9 bases between them. In DNA, the CDR3 is TGTGCCAGTAGTATGGGGCAGGGTACGCAGTATTTT. It translates to CASSMGQGTQYF.

The DNA of the CDR3 is TGTGCCAGCAGCCCTAGGGGCGGGAGTAGTGAGCAGTTCTTC. Amino acids: CASSPRGGSSEQFF. The chain joins TRBV7-3 to TRBJ2-1; TRBD2 aligns across 7 bases. The J segment lost 9 bases and the V segment lost 5 bases, leaving 10 bases of the junction unmatched. CDR3 length equals 14 residues. Germline lookup yields CDR1 SGHTA and CDR2 FQGTGA.

The count of this clone is one. The chain links TRBV5-6 to TRBJ2-7, with 13 positions matching TRBD2. The CDR3 consists of 17 residues. With 4 bases clipped from V and 3 bases from J, the junction kept 10 bases outside the gene matches. Germline CDR1 and CDR2: SGHDT and YYEEEE. CDR3 nucleotides: TGTGCCAGCAGCATTTGGACTAGCGGGGGCCTTAACTACGAGCAGTACTTC. It yields the protein CASSIWTSGGLNYEQYF.